Included here is one T cell receptor beta chain sequence, with context. Its cognate antigen is unknown. Template-switching 5'RACE yielded the TCR cDNA; a universal primer site and UMIs were added in the process. In TCRdb, the 5' RACE reads were re-called with MiXCR into one record per CDR3 protein. Seen here are 120,000 or so distinct CDR3 sequences, roughly 15% observed once, and the top ten hold around 46%. The record originates from a study of T cells after yellow fever vaccination. Overall study results and limits: Contaminants from the bulk population, in the form of abundant clonotypes, could be found in FACS-sorted repertoires. Detected again after the booster were most primary-vaccination clones, at nearly 97% CD4 and roughly 88% CD8. Weaker in magnitude, the secondary response showed a faster peak on day 5 versus 15.

The germline gives CDR1 SGHTA, CDR2 FQGNSA. CDR3 length equals 13 residues. The V gene lost 5 bases and the J gene lost 6 bases, with 11 bases spanning the gap. The source is a man aged 18 to 30 who received the YFV17D yellow fever vaccine. The sample in question was CD8+ T cells sorted from PBMCs, obtained 5 days after the yellow fever booster vaccination. The rearrangement uses TRBV7-2 and TRBJ2-4, with no clear D. The CDR3 spells CASSPWPGNIQYF. Here the CDR3 DNA reads TGTGCCAGCAGCCCATGGCCCGGAAACATTCAGTACTTC.